These T cell receptor beta chains were read from a single sample in a study of cytomegalovirus exposure and HLA in healthy donors. The protocol was immunoSEQ multiplex PCR, while the TCRdb copy is restricted to in-frame clones and leaves out a portion. Of 180,000 or so clones in the sample, around 80% were seen once. Sample: PBMCs. These receptors all stem from a man aged 18 to 29 in good health and CMV-seronegative. CDR3s include the opening cysteine and the closing phenylalanine or tryptophan. D genes are given only for firm matches. The listing skips clone size in some rows; elsewhere it reads once, few, many or a size class.

d_call	v_call	cdr3_length	j_call	clone_size	cdr3_aa	cdr3_nt
-	TRBV9	15	TRBJ2-2	-	CASSARTTNTGELFF	TGTGCCAGCAGCGCTAGGACTACAAACACCGGGGAGCTGTTTTTT
-	TRBV7-8	16	TRBJ1-5	-	CASSLESRAWSQPQHF	TGTGCCAGCAGCTTAGAGTCCAGGGCGTGGAGTCAGCCCCAGCATTTT
TRBD1	TRBV6-5	14	TRBJ1-1	-	CASSYSRQGFNPFF	TGTGCCAGCAGTTACTCGAGACAGGGTTTTAACCCTTTCTTT
TRBD2	TRBV13	14	TRBJ2-1	-	CASSLGGRAYEQFF	TGTGCCAGCAGCTTAGGGGGGAGGGCCTATGAGCAGTTCTTC
TRBD2	TRBV7-8	15	TRBJ2-7	-	CASSLSLAGGKAQYF	TGTGCCAGCAGCTTAAGCCTAGCGGGGGGCAAAGCGCAGTACTTC
TRBD1	TRBV7-2	16	TRBJ2-5	-	CASSSIPGGPQETQYF	TGTGCCAGCAGCTCCATACCAGGGGGCCCACAAGAGACCCAGTACTTC
-	TRBV10-1	11	TRBJ2-5	once	CARLGRETQYF	TGCGCCAGACTAGGTCGAGAGACCCAGTACTTC
-	TRBV4-2	18	TRBJ1-5	-	CASSRLLTGPLSNQPQHF	TGTGCCAGCAGCCGTCTTTTAACAGGGCCCTTAAGCAATCAGCCCCAGCATTTT
-	TRBV7-8	13	TRBJ1-1	-	CASSGRTGHKAFF	TGTGCCAGCAGCGGGCGAACAGGGCATAAAGCTTTCTTT
TRBD1	TRBV4-1	15	TRBJ1-5	-	CASSHDGTANQPQHF	TGCGCCAGCAGCCACGACGGGACAGCTAATCAGCCCCAGCATTTT
-	TRBV6-6	16	TRBJ1-2	-	CASSYPQAPSNYGYTF	TGTGCCAGCAGTTACCCCCAGGCCCCATCTAACTATGGCTACACCTTC
-	TRBV6-6	15	TRBJ1-1	-	CASSYLGAVAAEAFF	TGTGCCAGCAGTTACTTGGGGGCGGTTGCGGCTGAAGCTTTCTTT
-	TRBV7-9	15	TRBJ1-3	-	CASSSGGRGGNTIYF	TGTGCCAGCAGCTCCGGGGGGAGAGGTGGAAACACCATATATTTT
TRBD1	TRBV9	14	TRBJ1-6	-	CASSTGTEGSPLHF	TGTGCCAGCAGCACCGGGACAGAGGGTTCACCCCTCCACTTT
TRBD1	TRBV5-4	16	TRBJ1-2	once	CASSLRTGATNYGYTF	TGTGCCAGCAGCTTGCGCACAGGGGCGACTAACTATGGCTACACCTTC
TRBD1	TRBV6-6	13	TRBJ1-2	few	CASSYGTGNGYTF	TGTGCCAGCAGTTACGGGACAGGGAATGGCTACACCTTC
TRBD1	TRBV18	16	TRBJ2-2	-	CASSPRAGGIAGELFF	TGTGCCAGCTCACCCCGGGCAGGGGGCATCGCCGGGGAGCTGTTTTTT
-	TRBV5-5	16	TRBJ1-1	-	CASSLRGGASGTEAFF	TGTGCCAGCAGCCTGAGGGGGGGCGCAAGTGGTACTGAAGCTTTCTTT
-	TRBV9	16	TRBJ2-3	-	CASSVEARAYTDTQYF	TGTGCCAGCAGCGTAGAAGCGCGCGCGTACACAGATACGCAGTATTTT
-	TRBV13	15	TRBJ1-2	-	CASSSLKTVNYGYTF	TGTGCCAGCAGCTCCCTAAAGACAGTCAACTATGGCTACACCTTC
-	TRBV4-3	20	TRBJ1-3	-	CASSQLTLTGIKHSGNTIYF	TGCGCCAGCAGCCAACTTACTCTGACAGGCATAAAACACTCTGGAAACACCATATATTTT
-	TRBV19	15	TRBJ1-6	once	CASSTAFRGNSPLHF	TGTGCCAGTAGTACCGCATTCAGGGGTAACTCACCCCTCCACTTT
-	TRBV7-3	15	TRBJ1-1	-	CASSRGGGLGTEAFF	TGTGCCAGCAGCAGGGGAGGGGGGTTGGGCACTGAAGCTTTCTTT
TRBD2	TRBV6-4	16	TRBJ2-5	few	CASNPPWEGVSETQYF	TGTGCCAGCAACCCCCCGTGGGAGGGAGTTTCAGAGACCCAGTACTTC
TRBD1	TRBV2	13	TRBJ2-7	once	CASRSQGAGEQYF	TGTGCCAGCAGATCACAGGGGGCTGGGGAGCAGTACTTC
-	TRBV19	12	TRBJ1-1	few	CASSMRGKGAFF	TGTGCCAGTAGTATGAGGGGGAAGGGAGCTTTCTTT
-	TRBV11-2	14	TRBJ2-5	-	CASSLPTRVKTQYF	TGTGCCAGCAGCTTACCGACTAGAGTAAAGACCCAGTACTTC
TRBD1	TRBV5-6	15	TRBJ2-7	-	CASSLDGQGFREQYF	TGTGCCAGCAGCTTGGACGGACAGGGGTTTAGGGAGCAGTACTTC
-	TRBV29-1	13	TRBJ2-7	-	CSVEGRVPYEQYF	TGCAGCGTTGAAGGCAGGGTCCCCTACGAGCAGTACTTC
TRBD1	TRBV7-8	14	TRBJ2-7	few	CASSLRQGPGEQYF	TGTGCCAGCAGCCTGCGACAGGGGCCGGGCGAGCAGTACTTC
-	TRBV7-2	13	TRBJ2-3	-	CASSSGLSDTQYF	TGTGCCAGCAGCTCAGGACTTTCGGATACGCAGTATTTT
TRBD1	TRBV18	14	TRBJ2-7	-	CASSPMDRAHEQYF	TGTGCCAGCTCACCAATGGACAGGGCCCACGAGCAGTACTTC
-	TRBV21-1	15	TRBJ1-2	-	CASSPPGQGARGYTF	TGTGCCAGCAGCCCGCCCGGGCAGGGGGCACGGGGCTACACCTTC
TRBD2	TRBV5-1	14	TRBJ2-7	-	CASSLWLAVSEQYF	TGCGCCAGCAGCTTGTGGCTAGCGGTGTCCGAGCAGTACTTC
-	TRBV5-4	13	TRBJ1-1	once	CASSFQGITEAFF	TGTGCCAGCAGCTTTCAGGGCATCACTGAAGCTTTCTTT
TRBD2	TRBV7-2	16	TRBJ2-7	-	CASSSTSGTRSYEQYF	TGTGCCAGCAGCTCCACATCCGGGACTAGGTCCTACGAGCAGTACTTC
TRBD2	TRBV14	16	TRBJ2-7	-	CASSQVIAGDSYEQYF	TGTGCCAGCAGCCAAGTTATAGCGGGGGACTCCTACGAGCAGTACTTC
-	TRBV11-3	16	TRBJ1-1	-	CASSLGRRVLDTEAFF	TGTGCCAGCAGCTTAGGTCGCAGGGTGCTGGACACTGAAGCTTTCTTT